Listed below are T cell receptor beta chains from one sample, sequenced in a study of PD-1 blockade in classical Hodgkin lymphoma. Data came from immunoSEQ multiplex PCR; TCRdb stores just in-frame clones and leaves some out. The sample consists of 46,000 or so clones, almost 90% of them appearing once. Sequencing used peripheral blood mononuclear cells (PBMCs), obtained at baseline. The source is a human donor with classical Hodgkin lymphoma. The conserved cysteine and the conserved F or W are not part of the CDR3 here. The D gene is left open where the match is weak. Not all rows give a size; the values are once, few, many and, for expanded clones, a class.

J | D | size | V | CDR3
TRBJ2-2 | NA | NA | TRBV5-6 | ASSVRGAGELF
TRBJ2-5 | NA | NA | TRBV5-1 | ASSFQGYETQY
TRBJ1-6 | NA | NA | TRBV27 | ASSSWMVNSPLH
TRBJ1-2 | NA | NA | TRBV7-9 | ASSAPTGNYGYT
TRBJ1-2 | NA | NA | TRBV28 | ASTLQYNYGYT
TRBJ2-1 | NA | NA | TRBV5-8 | ASSLSRVSPSDEQF
TRBJ2-1 | NA | NA | TRBV11-3 | ASSSRLSEQF
TRBJ1-5 | TRBD1 | NA | TRBV15 | ATSSHRGLGNQPQH
TRBJ2-1 | TRBD2 | NA | TRBV11-2 | ASSTGGGSEQF
TRBJ1-6 | NA | once | TRBV21-1 | ASSKGTQSPGGSYNSPLH
TRBJ2-7 | NA | NA | TRBV11-2 | ASSSEAGISYEQY
TRBJ2-2 | TRBD1 | NA | TRBV6-4 | ASRRGQGKQNTGELF
TRBJ1-1 | NA | once | TRBV28 | ASGVVRAEAF
TRBJ2-7 | NA | NA | TRBV28 | ASSRRYEQY
TRBJ2-7 | NA | few | TRBV6-1 | ASTPTVRSYEQY
TRBJ1-2 | NA | NA | TRBV27 | ASSTRLGQPNYGYT